This T cell receptor (beta chain) originates from a study of OX40 agonist ivuxolimab in advanced cancers. Overall study findings and caveats: Some of the lowest clonal expansion was seen in partial responders at 0.1-3.0 mg/kg. Antigen specificity was not determined for the expanded peripheral T cells. Expanded clones belonging to CD8+ T cells outnumbered, on average, those of CD4+.

Note on this clone: The antigen is unknown. The junction departs from germline at one end; a sequencing error may be responsible.

Some clones are missing from TCRdb's copy, which holds only in-frame ones; the method was immunoSEQ multiplex PCR. This table holds around 65,000 clones, approximately 90% found once. This CDR3 has 11 residues. From germline, CDR1 is SGHDT and CDR2 YYEEEE. The sample was CD4+ or CD8+ T cells sorted from blood, taken in a trial of the OX40 agonist ivuxolimab. The sequence came from an adult with an advanced solid tumor such as melanoma, head and neck, liver or kidney cancer. V gene TRBV5-6 combines with J gene TRBJ2-1; D ambiguous. CDR3 in DNA: TGTGCCAGCAGCTCCCCGGGTCCTCGGGTCTTC. It specifies CASSSPGPRVF. Full variable domain (missing parts from reference TRBV5-6 and TRBJ2-1): DAGVTQSPTHLIKTRGQQVTLRCSPKSGHDTVSWYQQALGQGPQFIFQYYEEEERQRGNFPDRFSGHQFPNYSSELNVNALLLGDSALYLCASSSPGPRVFGPGTRLTVL.